A selection of T cell receptor beta chains follows, all from one sample in a study of shared clonotypes between healthy human individuals. Libraries were prepared by immunoSEQ multiplex PCR; TCRdb keeps only in-frame clonotypes and omits some of them. The data show more than 450,000 clones, 75% to 85% seen once. The sample was PBMCs. These receptors were taken from a woman in her forties in good health. Some clones in this sample may be carry-over from other donors' samples. Each CDR3 is given without its conserved first and last residue. The D gene is left open where the match is weak.

D	V	CDR3
TRBD1	TRBV9	ASSQGQDPATNEKLF
.	TRBV30	AWSTGSAGANVLT
TRBD1	TRBV6-6	ASRAGGMHTEAF
.	TRBV7-7	ASSPNLGEKLF
TRBD1	TRBV19	ASRGGGARYGYT
.	TRBV7-2	ASSNRDTYNEQF
TRBD1	TRBV7-2	ASSSRQGHSYNEQF
TRBD1	TRBV2	ASSPGGVTEAF
TRBD1	TRBV6-4	ASSRDSGTGELF
TRBD1	TRBV7-2	ASSVDRNREQY
.	TRBV7-8	ASSLFVRAGPNTGELF
TRBD2	TRBV9	ASSDSSGRVPYNEQF
.	TRBV5-6	ASTAGVKETQY
.	TRBV7-8	ASSHLSGSTDTQY
TRBD2	TRBV29-1	SVAGTSGSYEQF
TRBD1	TRBV11-2	ASRQGASGNNEQF
TRBD2	TRBV30	AWSLGGNAVTGELF
.	TRBV29-1	SVALRGSYNEQF
.	TRBV28	ASSPAGITEAF
TRBD1	TRBV18	ASSPETGTGNYEQY
.	TRBV6-1	ASSAFSYEQY
.	TRBV11-2	ASSLAPLYEQY